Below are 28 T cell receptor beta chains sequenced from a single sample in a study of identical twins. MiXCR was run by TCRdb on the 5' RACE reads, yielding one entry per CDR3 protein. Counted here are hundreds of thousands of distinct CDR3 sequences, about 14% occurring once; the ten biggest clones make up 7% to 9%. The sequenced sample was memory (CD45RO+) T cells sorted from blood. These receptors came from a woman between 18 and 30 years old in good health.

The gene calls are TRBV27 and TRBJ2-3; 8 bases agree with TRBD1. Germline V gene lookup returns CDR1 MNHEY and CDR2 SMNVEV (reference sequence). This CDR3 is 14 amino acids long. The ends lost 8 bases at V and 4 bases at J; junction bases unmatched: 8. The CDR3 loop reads CASRTGSPADTQYF. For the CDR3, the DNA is TGTGCCAGCCGGACAGGGAGCCCAGCAGATACGCAGTATTTT.

CDR3 bases: TGTGCCAGCAGTCCCCCCGGGTCAGGGCTCGAAAAACTGTTTTTT. It codes for CASSPPGSGLEKLFF. V gene TRBV27 combines with J gene TRBJ1-4; a possible D gene is TRBD1 (5 bases). The CDR3 loop spans 15 amino acids. Germline CDR1 and CDR2: MNHEY and SMNVEV (reference sequence). The V and J ends lost 5 bases and 8 bases respectively, with 18 bases between them.

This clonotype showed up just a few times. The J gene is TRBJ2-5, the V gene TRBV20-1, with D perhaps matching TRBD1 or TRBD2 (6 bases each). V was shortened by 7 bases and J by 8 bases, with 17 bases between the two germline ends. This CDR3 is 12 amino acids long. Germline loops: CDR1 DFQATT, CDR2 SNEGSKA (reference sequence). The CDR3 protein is CSVHNQGTTQYF. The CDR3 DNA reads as TGCAGTGTTCATAATCAGGGGACTACCCAGTACTTC.

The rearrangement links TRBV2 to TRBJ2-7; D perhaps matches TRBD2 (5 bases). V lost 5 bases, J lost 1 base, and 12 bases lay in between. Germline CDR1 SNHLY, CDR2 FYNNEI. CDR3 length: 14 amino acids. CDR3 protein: CASSRELGSYEQYF. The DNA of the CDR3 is TGTGCCAGCAGTAGGGAGTTGGGTTCCTACGAGCAGTACTTC.

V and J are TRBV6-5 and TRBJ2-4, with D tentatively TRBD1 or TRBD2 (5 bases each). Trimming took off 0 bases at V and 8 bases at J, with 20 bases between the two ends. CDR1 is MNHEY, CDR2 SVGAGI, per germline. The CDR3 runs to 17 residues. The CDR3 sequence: CASSYSMTWGMGDIQYF. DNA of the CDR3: TGTGCCAGCAGTTACTCGATGACTTGGGGGATGGGGGACATTCAGTACTTC.

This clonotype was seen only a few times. DNA of the CDR3: TGTGCCAGCTCACCGAGGGGCGCAACGGACGAGCAGTACTTC. Its translation: CASSPRGATDEQYF. The V call is TRBV18, the J call TRBJ2-7; D assignment may be TRBD1 or TRBD2 (5 bases each). Trimming stripped 3 bases from V and 5 bases from J, with 14 bases between. Germline CDR1 reads KGHSH; CDR2 reads LQKENI. The CDR3 sequence is 14 residues long.

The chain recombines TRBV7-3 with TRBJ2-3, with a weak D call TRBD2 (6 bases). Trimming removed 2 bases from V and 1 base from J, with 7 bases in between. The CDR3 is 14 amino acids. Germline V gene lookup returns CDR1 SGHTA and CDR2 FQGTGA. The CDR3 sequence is CASSLASGTDTQYF. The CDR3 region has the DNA TGTGCCAGCAGCTTAGCTAGCGGCACAGATACGCAGTATTTT.

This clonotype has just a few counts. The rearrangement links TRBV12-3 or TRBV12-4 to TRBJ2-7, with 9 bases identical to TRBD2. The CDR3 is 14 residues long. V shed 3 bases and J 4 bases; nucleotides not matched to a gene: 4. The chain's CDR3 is CASSLREGPYEQYF. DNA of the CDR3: TGTGCCAGCAGTTTGCGGGAGGGCCCTTACGAGCAGTACTTC.

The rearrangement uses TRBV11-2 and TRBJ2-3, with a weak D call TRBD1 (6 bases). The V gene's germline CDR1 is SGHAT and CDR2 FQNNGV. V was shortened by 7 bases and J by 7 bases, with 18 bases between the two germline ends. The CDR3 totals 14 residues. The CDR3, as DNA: TGTGCCAGCACCCTCGACAGGCAGGTGAATACGCAGTATTTT. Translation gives CASTLDRQVNTQYF.

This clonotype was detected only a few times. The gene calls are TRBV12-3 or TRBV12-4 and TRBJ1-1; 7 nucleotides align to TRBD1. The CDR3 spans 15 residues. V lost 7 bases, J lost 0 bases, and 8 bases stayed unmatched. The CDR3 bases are TGTGCCAGCACCCCTGACAGGGTAGTGAACACTGAAGCTTTCTTT. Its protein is CASTPDRVVNTEAFF.

The CDR3 DNA is TGTGCCTGGAGAACAGGGGGCTGGAATGAGCAGTTCTTC. Protein: CAWRTGGWNEQFF. The rearrangement links TRBV30 to TRBJ2-1, with 9 bases identical to TRBD1. After removal of 3 bases from V and 7 bases from J, the junction contained 4 bases not matched to a gene. Looked up from germline, CDR1 is GTSNPN and CDR2 is SVGIG (reference sequence). This CDR3 region has 13 residues.

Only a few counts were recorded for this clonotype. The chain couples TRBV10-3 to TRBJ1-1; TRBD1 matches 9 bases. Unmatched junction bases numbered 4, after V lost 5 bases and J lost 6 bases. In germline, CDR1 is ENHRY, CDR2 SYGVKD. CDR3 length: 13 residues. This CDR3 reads CAISQDRGSEAFF. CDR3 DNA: TGTGCCATCAGTCAGGACAGGGGCTCTGAAGCTTTCTTT.

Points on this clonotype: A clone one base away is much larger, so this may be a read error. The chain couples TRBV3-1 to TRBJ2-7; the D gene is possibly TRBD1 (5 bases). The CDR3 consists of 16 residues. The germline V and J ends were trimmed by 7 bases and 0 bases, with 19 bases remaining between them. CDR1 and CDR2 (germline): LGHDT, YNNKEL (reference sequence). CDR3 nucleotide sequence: TGTGCCAGCAACCCTCAGGGTTCGTCCCCCTCCTACGAGCAGTACTTC. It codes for CASNPQGSSPSYEQYF.

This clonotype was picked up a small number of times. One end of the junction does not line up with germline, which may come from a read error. The CDR3 loop is CSASAEGLAGVRIF. Here the CDR3 DNA reads TGCAGTGCTAGCGCCGAGGGACTAGCGGGAGTCAGGATCTTC. The chain has TRBV20-1 and TRBJ2-1; 14 bases are shared with TRBD2. Germline V gene data show CDR1 as DFQATT and CDR2 as SNEGSKA (reference sequence). The CDR3 has 14 amino acids.

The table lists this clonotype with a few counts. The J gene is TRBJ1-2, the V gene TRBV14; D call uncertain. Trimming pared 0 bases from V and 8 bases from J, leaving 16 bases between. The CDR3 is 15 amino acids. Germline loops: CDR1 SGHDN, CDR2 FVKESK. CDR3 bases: TGTGCCAGCAGCCAAGATGTGCAAGTCCCCCTCGGCTACACCTTC. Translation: CASSQDVQVPLGYTF.

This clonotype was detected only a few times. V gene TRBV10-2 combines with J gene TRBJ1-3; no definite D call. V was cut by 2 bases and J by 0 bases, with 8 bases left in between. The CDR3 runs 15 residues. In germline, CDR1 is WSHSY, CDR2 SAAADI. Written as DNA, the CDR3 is TGCGCCAGCAGTGAGCCACGGACCTCTGGAAACACCATATATTTT. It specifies CASSEPRTSGNTIYF.

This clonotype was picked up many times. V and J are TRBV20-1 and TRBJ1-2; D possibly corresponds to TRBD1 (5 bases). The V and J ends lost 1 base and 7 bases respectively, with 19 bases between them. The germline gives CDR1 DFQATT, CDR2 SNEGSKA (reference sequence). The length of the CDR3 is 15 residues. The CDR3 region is CSARVPRRQGGGYTF. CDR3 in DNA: TGCAGTGCTAGAGTCCCCCGCCGGCAGGGCGGTGGCTACACCTTC.

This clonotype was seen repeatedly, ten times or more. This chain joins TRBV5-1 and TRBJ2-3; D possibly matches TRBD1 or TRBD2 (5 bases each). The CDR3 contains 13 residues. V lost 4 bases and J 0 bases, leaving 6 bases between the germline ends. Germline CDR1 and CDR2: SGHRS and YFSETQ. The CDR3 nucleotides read TGCGCCAGCAGCGAGGGGAGCACAGATACGCAGTATTTT. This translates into CASSEGSTDTQYF.

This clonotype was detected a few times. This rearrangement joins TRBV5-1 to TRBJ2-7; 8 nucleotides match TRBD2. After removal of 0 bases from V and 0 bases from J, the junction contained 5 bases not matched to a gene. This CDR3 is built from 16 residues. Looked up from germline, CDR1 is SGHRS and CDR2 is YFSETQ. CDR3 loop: CASSLGLAISSYEQYF. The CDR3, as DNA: TGCGCCAGCAGCTTGGGACTAGCGATCAGCTCCTACGAGCAGTACTTC.

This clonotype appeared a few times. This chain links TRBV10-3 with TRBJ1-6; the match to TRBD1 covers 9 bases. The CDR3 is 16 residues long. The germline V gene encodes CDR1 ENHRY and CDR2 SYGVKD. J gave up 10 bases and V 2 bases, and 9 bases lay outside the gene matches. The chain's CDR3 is CAISEPLQGARSPLHF. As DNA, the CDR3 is TGTGCCATCAGTGAGCCCCTACAGGGGGCAAGGTCACCCCTCCACTTT.

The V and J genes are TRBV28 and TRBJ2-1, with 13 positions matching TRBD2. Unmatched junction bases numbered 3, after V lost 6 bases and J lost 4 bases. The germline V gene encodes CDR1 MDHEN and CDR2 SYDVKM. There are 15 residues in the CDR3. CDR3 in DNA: TGTGCCAGCAGGACTAGCGGGGGGCCGTACAATGAGCAGTTCTTC. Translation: CASRTSGGPYNEQFF. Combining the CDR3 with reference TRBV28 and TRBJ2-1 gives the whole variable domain DVKVTQSSRYLVKRTGEKVFLECVQDMDHENMFWYRQDPGLGLRLIYFSYDVKMKEKGDIPEGYSVSREKKERFSLILESASTNQTSMYLCASRTSGGPYNEQFFGPGTRLTVL.

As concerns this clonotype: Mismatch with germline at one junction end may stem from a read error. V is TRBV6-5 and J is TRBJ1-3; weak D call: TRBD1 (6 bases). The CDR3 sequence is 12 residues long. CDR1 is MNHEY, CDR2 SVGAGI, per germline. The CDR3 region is CASSAPGAGLDF. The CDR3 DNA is TGTGCCAGCAGTGCCCCGGGGGCCGGCTTGGATTTT.

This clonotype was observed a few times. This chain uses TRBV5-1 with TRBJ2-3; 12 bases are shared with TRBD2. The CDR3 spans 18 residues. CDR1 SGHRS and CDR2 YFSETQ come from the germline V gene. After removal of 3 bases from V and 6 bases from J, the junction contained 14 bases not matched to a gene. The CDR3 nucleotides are TGCGCCAGCAGCTCTCAAAGGACTAGCGGGACCGGCGGGGATACGCAGTATTTT. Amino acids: CASSSQRTSGTGGDTQYF.

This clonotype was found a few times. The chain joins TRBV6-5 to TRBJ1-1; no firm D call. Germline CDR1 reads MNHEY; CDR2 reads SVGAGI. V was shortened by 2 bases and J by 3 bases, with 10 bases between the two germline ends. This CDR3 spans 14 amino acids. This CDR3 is CASSYRKGDTEAFF. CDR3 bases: TGTGCCAGCAGTTACAGAAAAGGTGACACTGAAGCTTTCTTT.

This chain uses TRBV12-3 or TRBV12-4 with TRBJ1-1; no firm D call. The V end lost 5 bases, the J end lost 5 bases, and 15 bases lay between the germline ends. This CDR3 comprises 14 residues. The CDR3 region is CASSQRGRQTEAFF. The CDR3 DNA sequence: TGTGCCAGCAGTCAACGAGGGCGTCAAACTGAAGCTTTCTTT.

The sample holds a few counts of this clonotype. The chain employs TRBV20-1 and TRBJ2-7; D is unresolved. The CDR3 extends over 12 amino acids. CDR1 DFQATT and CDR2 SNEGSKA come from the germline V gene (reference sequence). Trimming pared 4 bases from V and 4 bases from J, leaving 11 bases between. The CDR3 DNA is TGCAGTGCTACGGGTGGGAAGTACGAGCAGTACTTC. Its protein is CSATGGKYEQYF.

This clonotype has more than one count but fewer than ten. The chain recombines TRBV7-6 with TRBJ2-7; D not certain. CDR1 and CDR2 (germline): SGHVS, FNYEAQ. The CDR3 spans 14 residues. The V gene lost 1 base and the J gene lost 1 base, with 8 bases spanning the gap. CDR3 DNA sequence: TGTGCCAGCAGCTTAGGGACCGCTTCCTACGAGCAGTACTTC. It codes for CASSLGTASYEQYF.

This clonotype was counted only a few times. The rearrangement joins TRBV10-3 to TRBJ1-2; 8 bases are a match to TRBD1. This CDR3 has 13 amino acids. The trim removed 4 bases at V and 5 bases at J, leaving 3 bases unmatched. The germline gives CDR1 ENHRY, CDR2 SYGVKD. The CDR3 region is CAISGDRRYGYTF. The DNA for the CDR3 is TGTGCCATCAGTGGGGACAGGCGGTATGGCTACACCTTC.